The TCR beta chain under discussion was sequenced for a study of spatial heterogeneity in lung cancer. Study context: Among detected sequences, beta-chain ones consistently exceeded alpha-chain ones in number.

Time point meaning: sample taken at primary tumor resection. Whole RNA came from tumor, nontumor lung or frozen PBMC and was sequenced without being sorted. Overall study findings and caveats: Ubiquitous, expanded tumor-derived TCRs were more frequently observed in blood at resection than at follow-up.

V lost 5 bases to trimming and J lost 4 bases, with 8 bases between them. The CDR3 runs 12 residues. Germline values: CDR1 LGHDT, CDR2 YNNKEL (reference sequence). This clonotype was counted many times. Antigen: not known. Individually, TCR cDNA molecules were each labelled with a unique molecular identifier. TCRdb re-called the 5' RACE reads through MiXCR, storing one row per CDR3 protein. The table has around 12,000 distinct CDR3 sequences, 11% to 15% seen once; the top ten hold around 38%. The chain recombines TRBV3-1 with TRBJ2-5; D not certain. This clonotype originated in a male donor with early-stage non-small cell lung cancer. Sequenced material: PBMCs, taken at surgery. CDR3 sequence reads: CASSSYLETQYF. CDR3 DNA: TGTGCCAGCAGCTCGTACCTAGAGACCCAGTACTTC.